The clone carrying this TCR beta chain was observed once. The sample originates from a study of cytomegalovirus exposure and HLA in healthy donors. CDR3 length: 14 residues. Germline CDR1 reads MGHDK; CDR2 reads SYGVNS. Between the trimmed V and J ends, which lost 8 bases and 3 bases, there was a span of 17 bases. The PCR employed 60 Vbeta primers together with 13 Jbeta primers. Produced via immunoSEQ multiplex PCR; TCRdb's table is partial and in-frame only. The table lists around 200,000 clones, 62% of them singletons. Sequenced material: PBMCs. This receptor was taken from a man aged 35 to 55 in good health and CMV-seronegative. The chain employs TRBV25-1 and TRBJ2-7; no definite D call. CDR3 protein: CASGFPVKFYEQYF. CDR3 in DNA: TGTGCCAGCGGCTTCCCCGTCAAATTCTACGAGCAGTACTTC.